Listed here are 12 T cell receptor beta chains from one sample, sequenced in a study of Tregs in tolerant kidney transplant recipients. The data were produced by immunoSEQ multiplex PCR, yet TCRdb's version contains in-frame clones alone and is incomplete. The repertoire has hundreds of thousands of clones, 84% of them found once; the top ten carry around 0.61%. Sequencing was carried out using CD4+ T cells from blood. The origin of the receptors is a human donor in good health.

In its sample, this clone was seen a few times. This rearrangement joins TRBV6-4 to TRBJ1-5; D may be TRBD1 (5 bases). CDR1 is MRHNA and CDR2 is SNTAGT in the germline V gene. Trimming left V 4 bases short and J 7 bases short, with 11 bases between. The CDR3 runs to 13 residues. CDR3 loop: CASSVDSGQPQHF. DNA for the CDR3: TGTGCCAGCAGTGTTGACAGTGGACAGCCCCAGCATTTT.

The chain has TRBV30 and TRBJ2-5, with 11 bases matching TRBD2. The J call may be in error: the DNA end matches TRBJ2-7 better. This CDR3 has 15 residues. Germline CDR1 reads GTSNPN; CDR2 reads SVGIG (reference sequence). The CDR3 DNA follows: TGTGCCTGGAGTGTAACTAGCGGGAGTCGGTACGAGCAGTACTTC. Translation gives CAWSVTSGSRYEQYF.

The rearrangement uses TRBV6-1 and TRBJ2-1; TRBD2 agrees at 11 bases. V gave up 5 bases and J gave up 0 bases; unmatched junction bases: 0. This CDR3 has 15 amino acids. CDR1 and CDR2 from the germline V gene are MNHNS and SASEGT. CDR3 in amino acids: CASSTSGSSYNEQFF. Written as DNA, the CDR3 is TGTGCCAGCAGTACTAGCGGGAGCTCCTACAATGAGCAGTTCTTC.

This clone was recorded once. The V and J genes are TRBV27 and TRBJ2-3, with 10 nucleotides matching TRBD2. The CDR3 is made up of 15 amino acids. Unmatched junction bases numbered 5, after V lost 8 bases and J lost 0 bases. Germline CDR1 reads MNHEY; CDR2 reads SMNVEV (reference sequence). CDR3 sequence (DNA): TGTGCCAGCCGGGGACTAGCGCTTAGCACAGATACGCAGTATTTT. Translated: CASRGLALSTDTQYF.

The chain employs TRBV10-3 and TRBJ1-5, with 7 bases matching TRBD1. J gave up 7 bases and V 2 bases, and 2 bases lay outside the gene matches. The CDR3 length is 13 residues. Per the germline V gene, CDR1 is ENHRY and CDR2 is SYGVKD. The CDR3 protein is CAISEAQGQPQHF. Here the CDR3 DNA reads TGTGCCATCAGTGAGGCACAGGGGCAGCCCCAGCATTTT.

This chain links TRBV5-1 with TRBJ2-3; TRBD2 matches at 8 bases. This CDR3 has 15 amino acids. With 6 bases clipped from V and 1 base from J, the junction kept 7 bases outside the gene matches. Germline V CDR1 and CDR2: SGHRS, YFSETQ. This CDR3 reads CASNSLAGGTDTQYF. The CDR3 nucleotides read TGCGCCAGCAACTCCCTAGCGGGCGGCACAGATACGCAGTATTTT.

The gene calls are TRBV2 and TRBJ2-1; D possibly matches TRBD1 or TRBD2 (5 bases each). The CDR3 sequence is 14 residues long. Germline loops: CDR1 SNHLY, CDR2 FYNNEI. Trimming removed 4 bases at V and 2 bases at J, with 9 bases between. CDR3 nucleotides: TGTGCCAGCAGTGGAGGGACGGCCTACAATGAGCAGTTCTTC. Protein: CASSGGTAYNEQFF.

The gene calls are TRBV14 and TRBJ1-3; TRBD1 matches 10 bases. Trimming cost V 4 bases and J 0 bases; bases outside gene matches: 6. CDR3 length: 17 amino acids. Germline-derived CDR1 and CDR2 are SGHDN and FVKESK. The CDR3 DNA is TGTGCCAGCAGCCCGTTGGACAGGGGGGGCTCTGGAAACACCATATATTTT. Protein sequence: CASSPLDRGGSGNTIYF.

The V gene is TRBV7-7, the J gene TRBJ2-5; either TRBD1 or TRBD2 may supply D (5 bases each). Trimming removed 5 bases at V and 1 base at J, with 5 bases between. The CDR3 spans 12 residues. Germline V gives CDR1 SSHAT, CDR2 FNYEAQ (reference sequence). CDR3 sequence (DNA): TGTGCCAGCAGCGGGGGCCAAGAGACCCAGTACTTC. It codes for CASSGGQETQYF.

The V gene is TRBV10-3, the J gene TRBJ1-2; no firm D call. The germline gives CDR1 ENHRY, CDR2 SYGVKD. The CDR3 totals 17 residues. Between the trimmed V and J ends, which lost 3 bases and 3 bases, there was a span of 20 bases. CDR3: CAISDLLGIRVDYGYTF. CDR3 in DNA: TGTGCCATCAGTGACCTGCTGGGTATTCGGGTAGACTATGGCTACACCTTC.

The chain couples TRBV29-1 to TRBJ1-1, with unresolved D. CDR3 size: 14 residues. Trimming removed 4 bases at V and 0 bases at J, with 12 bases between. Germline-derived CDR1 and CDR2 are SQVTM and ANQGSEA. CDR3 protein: CSVVGLGMNTEAFF. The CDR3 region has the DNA TGCAGCGTTGTGGGGTTGGGGATGAACACTGAAGCTTTCTTT.

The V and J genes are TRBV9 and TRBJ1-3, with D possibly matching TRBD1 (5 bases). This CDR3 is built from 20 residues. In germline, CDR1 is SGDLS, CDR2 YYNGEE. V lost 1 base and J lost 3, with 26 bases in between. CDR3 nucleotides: TGTGCCAGCAGCGTAAATTGGCGGGGGATTGGGCGGGACTTTGGAAACACCATATATTTT. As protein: CASSVNWRGIGRDFGNTIYF.